One and the same sample provided the 7 T cell receptor beta chains below, sequenced in a study of T cell responses to AZD1222 COVID-19 vaccine. Method: immunoSEQ multiplex PCR; TCRdb's copy keeps in-frame clones and lacks some. The top ten clones hold 7.5% to 9.5% of a sample with around 140,000 clones, roughly nine tenths of them seen once. Material: peripheral blood, obtained 28 days after the second dose of the MenACWY control vaccine. The receptor source for this set is an adult who received the MenACWY meningococcal vaccine as a control.

The sample holds a few counts of this clone. The CDR3: CASSGWGGNQPQHF. The CDR3 DNA follows: TGTGCCAGCAGTGGCTGGGGGGGCAATCAGCCCCAGCATTTT. The V and J genes are TRBV6-2 or TRBV6-3 and TRBJ1-5; weak D call: TRBD1 (5 bases). Trimming left V 5 bases short and J 2 bases short, with 10 bases between. The CDR3 totals 14 residues. The germline V gene has CDR1 MNHEY and CDR2 SVGEGT.

The rearrangement uses TRBV9 and TRBJ2-2; 8 nucleotides align to TRBD2. Germline CDR1 is SGDLS and CDR2 is YYNGEE. V trimming: 7 bases; J trimming: 8 bases; junction bases outside the gene matches: 16. The CDR3 runs 16 residues. This CDR3 is CASSTGTRILRGELFF. CDR3 nucleotide sequence: TGTGCCAGCTCCACCGGGACTAGGATCCTGAGGGGGGAGCTGTTTTTT.

The rearrangement joins TRBV29-1 to TRBJ2-1; 8 bases map to TRBD2. V gave up 3 bases and J gave up 6 bases; unmatched junction bases: 1. Germline V CDR1 and CDR2: SQVTM, ANQGSEA. The CDR3 has 12 amino acids. The CDR3 DNA reads TGCAGCGTTGAGGGACTAGTCAATGAGCAGTTCTTC. Amino acids: CSVEGLVNEQFF.

J is TRBJ1-6 and V is TRBV2; TRBD1 aligns across 9 bases. Trimming removed 8 bases from V and 9 bases from J; junction bases left unmatched: 11. The CDR3 is 15 residues long. Germline-derived CDR1 and CDR2 are SNHLY and FYNNEI. In DNA, the CDR3 is TGTGCCAGCCAAAGAAGTGGGACAGGGACTTCACCCCTCCACTTT. Protein: CASQRSGTGTSPLHF.

V is TRBV10-2 and J is TRBJ2-2; no clear D gene. Germline values: CDR1 WSHSY, CDR2 SAAADI. The CDR3 has 12 residues. V shed 6 bases and J shed 3 bases, with 5 bases lying between them. CDR3 region: CASRTYTGELFF. The CDR3 bases are TGCGCCAGCAGGACTTACACCGGGGAGCTGTTTTTT.

The chain is built from TRBV2 and TRBJ1-2, with D possibly TRBD1 on 6 matching bases. CDR3 size: 15 residues. Trimming took 3 bases from V and 3 from J, leaving 14 bases between them. Germline V gene lookup returns CDR1 SNHLY and CDR2 FYNNEI. The CDR3 loop reads CASSESWGAYYGYTF. The CDR3 nucleotides are TGTGCCAGCAGTGAGAGTTGGGGGGCGTACTATGGCTACACCTTC. Together with reference TRBV2 and TRBJ1-2, the CDR3 gives the full variable domain: EPEVTQTPSHQVTQMGQEVILRCVPISNHLYFYWYRQILGQKVEFLVSFYNNEISEKSEIFDDQFSVERPDGSNFTLKIRSTKLEDSAMYFCASSESWGAYYGYTFGSGTRLTVV.

The chain joins TRBV7-8 to TRBJ2-3; no clear D. Deletions cut 1 base from V and 14 bases from J, with 16 bases between. The CDR3 extends over 13 amino acids. Germline V gene lookup returns CDR1 SGHVS and CDR2 FQNEAQ. The DNA of the CDR3 is TGTGCCAGCAGCTTAGGGGTTGGCTTATCGGCGTATTTT. It encodes CASSLGVGLSAYF.